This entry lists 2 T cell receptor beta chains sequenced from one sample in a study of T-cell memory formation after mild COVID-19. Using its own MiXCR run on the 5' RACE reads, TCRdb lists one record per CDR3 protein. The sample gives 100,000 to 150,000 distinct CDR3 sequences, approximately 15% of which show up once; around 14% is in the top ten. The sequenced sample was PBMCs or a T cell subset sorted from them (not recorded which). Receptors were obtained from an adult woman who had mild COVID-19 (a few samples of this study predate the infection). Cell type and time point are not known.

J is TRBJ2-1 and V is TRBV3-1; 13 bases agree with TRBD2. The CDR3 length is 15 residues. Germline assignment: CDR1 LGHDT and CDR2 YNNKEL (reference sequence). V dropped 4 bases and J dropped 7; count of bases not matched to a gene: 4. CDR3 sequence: CASSPLAGGINEQFF. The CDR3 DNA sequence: TGTGCCAGCAGCCCACTAGCGGGGGGGATTAATGAGCAGTTCTTC.

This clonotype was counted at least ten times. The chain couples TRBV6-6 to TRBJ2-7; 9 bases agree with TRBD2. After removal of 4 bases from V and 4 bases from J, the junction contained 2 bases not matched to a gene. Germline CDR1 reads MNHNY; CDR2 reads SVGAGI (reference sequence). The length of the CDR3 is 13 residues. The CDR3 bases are TGTGCCAGCAGTTTTAGCGGGAGTTACGAGCAGTACTTC. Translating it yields CASSFSGSYEQYF.